The clone carrying this TCR beta chain was found many times. Germline CDR1 is DFQATT and CDR2 is SNEGSKA (reference sequence). This CDR3 is built from 14 residues. V dropped 6 bases and J dropped 0 bases, with 15 bases sitting between them. RNA transcripts provided the source from which TCR beta CDR3 regions were amplified. An initial round of RT-PCR targeting the TCR CDR3 relied on the HTBI primer set. TCRdb reprocessed the multiplex PCR reads via MiXCR and lists one record per CDR3 protein. The data show some 320,000 distinct CDR3 sequences, with approximately 13% seen just once and 34% held by the top ten. The sample originates from a study of T cells in Graves' hyperthyroidism and ophthalmopathy. For the study at large: Blood from the periphery was taken at initial diagnosis, before any treatment.

Orbital computed tomography, thyroid ultrasound, serum thyroxine and TRAb, and clinical symptoms together informed the diagnoses. The source is a woman aged 40 to 50 with Graves' ophthalmopathy. Input material: blood. The V and J genes are TRBV20-1 and TRBJ2-7; D gene uncertain. CDR3 sequence: CSALAALSSYEQYF. The CDR3 bases are TGCAGTGCCCTCGCCGCGTTGAGCTCCTACGAGCAGTACTTC.